This is a list of T cell receptor beta chains from one sample in a study of blood T cell repertoires in COVID-19. Here immunoSEQ multiplex PCR was the method, and the copy in TCRdb shows in-frame clones only, minus some. The data hold roughly 60,000 clones, with approximately 82% observed a single time. Input material: peripheral blood. The receptors here all came from a woman aged 55-69 years with acute or convalescent COVID-19. Each CDR3 is given without its conserved first and last residue.

TRBV5-1,TRBJ2-7,ASSFSDGISSYEQY
TRBV2,TRBJ1-1,ASSEWEGRAF
TRBV27,TRBJ1-4,ASRTLGGGNEKLF
TRBV5-5,TRBJ2-3,ASSNAQRGGKADTQY
TRBV4-1,TRBJ1-2,ASSQGTDYGYT
TRBV19,TRBJ1-1,ASSIGFAGPNTEAF
TRBV6-5,TRBJ2-7,ASSLQGGPYEQY
TRBV3-1/TRBV3-2,TRBJ1-2,ASSHLQGEGYT
TRBV11-2,TRBJ1-2,ASSFGTGGSGYT
TRBV5-1,TRBJ1-2,ASRPTDLGALHGYT
TRBV4-2,TRBJ2-2,ASSPETSGGVWTGELF
TRBV18,TRBJ1-1,ASSLTQGASTEAF
TRBV6-5,TRBJ2-3,ASRTAGGGSDTQY
TRBV5-1,TRBJ1-2,ASSLAGWVRDGYT
TRBV21-1,TRBJ2-7,ASSPVRDRHDLQY
TRBV3-1/TRBV3-2,TRBJ1-1,ASSQGRGISEAF
TRBV10-3,TRBJ1-2,ATRDSGGYGYT
TRBV11-2,TRBJ2-7,ASSLAASGDYEQY
TRBV7-9,TRBJ1-6,ASSHGTGRRNSPLH
TRBV27,TRBJ2-2,ASSFTGAQRRQLF
TRBV7-7,TRBJ2-5,ASSLGRGETQY
TRBV5-1,TRBJ1-3,ASSLWSAGSGNTIY
TRBV18,TRBJ2-7,ASSPRGGPRRIYEQY
TRBV7-3,TRBJ2-5,ASSIQVKETQY
TRBV3-1/TRBV3-2,TRBJ2-7,ASSQQSLSYEQY
TRBV30,TRBJ2-1,AWSAGPGVIEQF
TRBV6-6,TRBJ1-2,ASSPRQDYGYT
TRBV19,TRBJ2-1,ASNVGQATYNEQF
TRBV6-6,TRBJ1-6,ASRDRDSPLH
TRBV5-1,TRBJ2-1,ASSYTSGVYNEQF
TRBV4-1,TRBJ1-1,ASSRQRDRVTEAF
TRBV11-2,TRBJ1-1,ASSSRWTEAF
TRBV6-2/TRBV6-3,TRBJ2-1,ASSSILAGVNEQF
TRBV24-1,TRBJ1-2,ATSKGASGYT
TRBV6-1,TRBJ2-6,ASSARTGQSSGANVLT
TRBV11-3,TRBJ2-2,ASSPLTGELF
TRBV18,TRBJ1-5,ASSSRGRDQPQH
TRBV19,TRBJ2-1,ASSIDLAPVQYEQF
TRBV24-1,TRBJ2-2,ATSGQALTGELF
TRBV2,TRBJ1-5,ASTPGRGNQPQH
TRBV24-1,TRBJ2-1,ATSDLTPGQGGNEQF
TRBV18,TRBJ1-1,ASSPSRDTEAF
TRBV11-2,TRBJ1-1,ASSLGPTGVTEAF
TRBV5-5,TRBJ1-1,ASSAGQERAEAF
TRBV5-1,TRBJ1-2,ASSSRQGVDYGYT